The clone carrying this T cell receptor (beta chain) was seen more than once but under ten times. As yet, its antigen is unknown. The data were taken from a study of beta chain features in type 1 diabetes. Study-wide results and caveats: Moderately but significantly shorter TCRB CDR3s were found in Type 1 diabetes patients in all four CD4+ subsets. Sequencing of cDNA might inflate the share of cells that strongly express TCR. PCR might pick shorter templates more often, in the same way for patients and controls.

The study reverse transcribed the entire isolated RNA, so it sequenced expressed TCRB transcripts. For naive, central memory and regulatory T cell samples, reads averaged around 3.5 million. TCRdb's copy holds only in-frame clones and misses some; the assay was immunoSEQ multiplex PCR. Of 100,000 to 150,000 clones in the sample, roughly 10% are singletons; the top ten hold 0.65% to 0.75%. This clonotype was sampled from a man aged 25 to 40 with type 1 diabetes. Source material: central memory CD4+ T cells from blood.

The CDR3 is CASSADGDQPQHF. The CDR3 DNA reads TGCGCCAGCAGCGCTGACGGAGATCAGCCCCAGCATTTT. The chain uses TRBV5-1 and TRBJ1-5; D gene uncertain. The ends were cut back, 4 bases at V and 5 bases at J, with 10 bases in the middle. CDR1 is SGHRS and CDR2 is YFSETQ in the germline V gene. The CDR3 has 13 residues.